The 11 T cell receptor beta chains given below trace back to one sample, sequenced in a study of cytomegalovirus exposure and HLA in healthy donors. The study ran its PCR with 60 Vbeta and 13 Jbeta primers. Only in-frame clones appear in the TCRdb table, and some are missing; sequencing was by immunoSEQ multiplex PCR. Among roughly 140,000 clones listed, approximately 77% were seen once. Source material: PBMCs. Receptors were obtained from a woman between 50 and 59 years old in good health and CMV-seronegative.

The rearrangement joins TRBV5-8 to TRBJ1-3; the D gene is possibly TRBD1 (5 bases). CDR1 SGHTS and CDR2 YDEGEE come from the germline V gene. V was trimmed by 0 bases and J by 4 bases, leaving 17 bases between them. The CDR3 is 17 residues long. CDR3 sequence: CASSLVFLQGLGNTIYF. The CDR3 region has the DNA TGTGCCAGCAGCTTGGTATTTTTGCAGGGACTGGGAAACACCATATATTTT.

This clone was counted a single time. The chain couples TRBV21-1 to TRBJ1-2. TRBV21-1 is a recognized pseudogene. This CDR3 region has 14 residues. The CDR3 sequence: CASGPLRPYYGYTF. The DNA for the CDR3 is TGTGCCAGCGGCCCTCTGCGGCCCTACTATGGCTACACCTTC.

This chain uses TRBV5-6 with TRBJ2-7, with D perhaps matching TRBD2 (6 bases). Germline loops: CDR1 SGHDT, CDR2 YYEEEE. The CDR3 totals 14 residues. Trimming cost V 2 bases and J 2 bases, with 11 bases left between them. Written as DNA, the CDR3 is TGTGCCAGCAGCTTTGGCCGCGGGGCCTACGAGCAGTACTTC. Translation gives CASSFGRGAYEQYF.

The genes are TRBV10-1 and TRBJ2-3, with D maybe TRBD1 (5 bases). CDR1 is WNHNN and CDR2 is SYGVQD in the germline V gene (reference sequence). V was pared by 0 bases and J by 1 base, with 11 bases between. The CDR3 is 16 residues long. Here the CDR3 DNA reads TGCGCCAGCAGTGAGTCGATCTGGGGCGGCACAGATACGCAGTATTTT. Residues: CASSESIWGGTDTQYF.

The rearrangement joins TRBV7-8 to TRBJ2-7; 7 bases agree with TRBD1. CDR3 size: 14 residues. Germline CDR1 and CDR2: SGHVS and FQNEAQ. V lost 1 base, J lost 4 bases, and 4 bases stayed unmatched. The CDR3 nucleotides read TGTGCCAGCAGCTTAGAAGGGGGCGGGTACGAGCAGTACTTC. Its protein is CASSLEGGGYEQYF.

This clone was found once. V usage is TRBV10-3 and J usage is TRBJ1-5; D may be TRBD1 (6 bases). Looked up from germline, CDR1 is ENHRY and CDR2 is SYGVKD. The V gene lost 5 bases and the J gene lost 1 base, with 9 bases spanning the gap. This CDR3 comprises 14 residues. The CDR3 bases are TGTGCCATCAGTCTACAGGGCAGCAATCAGCCCCAGCATTTT. Translating gives CAISLQGSNQPQHF.

The V and J genes are TRBV6-1 and TRBJ2-5; tentative D call: TRBD2 (6 bases). Germline loops: CDR1 MNHNS, CDR2 SASEGT. With 3 bases removed from V and 7 bases from J, the gap between germline ends came to 21 bases. The CDR3 has 16 residues. DNA for the CDR3: TGTGCCAGCAGTGACAACCTGGCTAGCGCCCTCTCGACCCAGTACTTC. As protein: CASSDNLASALSTQYF.

The gene calls are TRBV29-1 and TRBJ1-1; the D gene is possibly TRBD1 (5 bases). V was shortened by 6 bases and J by 4 bases, with 15 bases between the two germline ends. The CDR3 runs to 13 residues. The germline V gene encodes CDR1 SQVTM and CDR2 ANQGSEA. CDR3 nucleotide sequence: TGCAGCGTCGCAGGGTTGTTGGGCACTGAAGCTTTCTTT. Protein product: CSVAGLLGTEAFF. Drawing the rest from reference TRBV29-1 and TRBJ1-1, the complete variable domain is SAVISQKPSRDICQRGTSLTIQCQVDSQVTMMFWYRQQPGQSLTLIATANQGSEATYESGFVIDKFPISRPNLTFSTLTVSNMSPEDSSIYLCSVAGLLGTEAFFGQGTRLTVV.

J is TRBJ2-5 and V is TRBV5-1, with a possible D match to TRBD2 (5 bases). This CDR3 is 15 amino acids long. V dropped 3 bases and J dropped 5 bases, with 17 bases sitting between them. From germline, CDR1 is SGHRS and CDR2 YFSETQ. The CDR3 DNA reads TGCGCCAGCAGCTCCATCTGGCCAGCGGCGGAGACCCAGTACTTC. Amino acids: CASSSIWPAAETQYF.

The J gene is TRBJ2-3, the V gene TRBV5-1; 10 nucleotides match TRBD1. The germline V gene encodes CDR1 SGHRS and CDR2 YFSETQ. J lost 3 bases, V lost 0 bases, and 4 bases had no gene match. The CDR3 loop spans 16 amino acids. In nucleotides, the CDR3 is TGCGCCAGCAGCTTGGAGGACAGGGGGGGAACAGATACGCAGTATTTT. Its protein is CASSLEDRGGTDTQYF. Full variable domain (remainder filled in from reference TRBV5-1 and TRBJ2-3): KAGVTQTPRYLIKTRGQQVTLSCSPISGHRSVSWYQQTPGQGLQFLFEYFSETQRNKGNFPGRFSGRQFSNSRSEMNVSTLELGDSALYLCASSLEDRGGTDTQYFGPGTRLTVL.

The chain carries TRBV19 and TRBJ2-7, with 10 bases fitting TRBD1. Germline V gene sequence: CDR1 LNHDA, CDR2 SQIVND (reference sequence). The CDR3 runs to 17 residues. J lost 1 base, V lost 1 base, and 7 bases had no gene match. The DNA for the CDR3 is TGTGCCAGTAGTATAGGTCTGGGACAGGGGTCGTCCTACGAGCAGTACTTC. Translated: CASSIGLGQGSSYEQYF.